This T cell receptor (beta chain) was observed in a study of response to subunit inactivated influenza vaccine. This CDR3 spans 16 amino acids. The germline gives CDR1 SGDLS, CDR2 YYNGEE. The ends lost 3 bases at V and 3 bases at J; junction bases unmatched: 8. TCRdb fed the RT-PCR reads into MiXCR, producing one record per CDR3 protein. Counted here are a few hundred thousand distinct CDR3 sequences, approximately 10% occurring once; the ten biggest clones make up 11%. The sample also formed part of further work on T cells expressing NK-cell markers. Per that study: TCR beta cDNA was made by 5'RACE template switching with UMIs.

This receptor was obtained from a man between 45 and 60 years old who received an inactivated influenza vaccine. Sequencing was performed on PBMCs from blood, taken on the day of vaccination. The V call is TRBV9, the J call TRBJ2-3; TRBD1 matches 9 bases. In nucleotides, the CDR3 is TGTGCCAGCAGCGGAGACCGGGACAGGGCAACAGATACGCAGTATTTT. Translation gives CASSGDRDRATDTQYF.